The following is a TCR beta chain sequence with its context. The sample originates from a study of blood T cell repertoires in COVID-19. Looking at the study overall: Acute and convalescent COVID-19 samples came from the United States, Italy and Spain. The cDNA or gDNA used as material had been derived from T cells, B-cell-depleted T cells, or PBMCs.

Authors' processing steps: Estimation of nucleated cell counts was performed using reference gene primer amplification. Only in-frame clones appear in the TCRdb table, and some are missing; sequencing was by immunoSEQ multiplex PCR. The V and J calls and the clone size are those of that table, but D and trimming were determined from the DNA. The sample lists 40,000 to 50,000 clones, 85% to 90% occurring once. In germline, CDR1 is MDHEN, CDR2 SYDVKM. V was clipped by 2 bases and J by 4 bases, with 11 bases between them. CDR3 length equals 14 residues. This chain uses TRBV28 with TRBJ1-2; D ambiguous. The sequence was obtained from a man between 35 and 55 years old with active COVID-19. Material for sequencing was peripheral blood. CDR3 bases: TGTGCCAGCAGTTTAAGCGGACTGAGCTATGGCTACACCTTC. Translated, it gives CASSLSGLSYGYTF.